This TCR beta chain was sequenced for a study of T-cell memory formation after mild COVID-19. Findings and limits, study-wide: Balance between CD4 and CD8 was seen in clones contracting day 15 to 85, and a CD4+ lean was seen in later expanders. Confirmation was lacking for SARS-CoV-2 specificity of second-wave clones that peaked on day 37. Clones which contracted sat mainly in CM and EM if CD4+, and in EMRA if CD8+.

Trimming took 8 bases from V and 7 from J, leaving 14 bases between them. Germline values: CDR1 SGHAT, CDR2 FQNNGV. This CDR3 is 12 amino acids long. TCRdb re-derived calls from the 5' RACE reads in MiXCR, one entry per CDR3 protein. Of fewer than 300,000 distinct CDR3 sequences in the sample, roughly a sixth were seen once. In the case of this clonotype: What it binds is not known.

The sequencing input was PBMCs or a T cell subset sorted from them (not recorded which). The chain couples TRBV11-2 to TRBJ1-1; tentative D call: TRBD1 (5 bases). The clonotype was recovered from a man younger than 35 who had mild COVID-19 (a few samples of this study predate the infection). Cell type and time point are not known. CDR3 in DNA: TGTGCCAGCCGCTCCCGGGGCAGTGAAGCTTTCTTT. Its protein is CASRSRGSEAFF. Looking up the rest from reference TRBV11-2 and TRBJ1-1 gives the full variable domain: EAGVAQSPRYKIIEKRQSVAFWCNPISGHATLYWYQQILGQGPKLLIQFQNNGVVDDSQLPKDRFSAERLKGVDSTLKIQPAKLEDSAVYLCASRSRGSEAFFGQGTRLTVV.